The following is a T cell receptor (beta chain) sequence with its context. Its antigen is not identified. This sample was included in a study of T cells in localized non-small cell lung cancer. Using immunoSEQ multiplex PCR, the repertoire was profiled, and TCRdb retains in-frame clones only, with some absent. The sample consists of approximately 83,000 clones, more than 75% of them appearing once. Study-level points and caveats: In adjacent lung, a median roughly 56 of the top 100 tumor clones were found. Because researchers sequenced only one region of the tumor, heterogeneity is still possible. Tumor showed lower T cell clonality than uninvolved adjacent lung, where it was highest.

The TCR comes from a woman aged 35-75 years with stage I squamous cell lung carcinoma. This specimen was peripheral blood, taken before any cancer treatment.

The CDR3 region has the DNA TGCGCCAGCAGCCCCATGGGCGGGGAGCTGTTTTTT. Protein product: CASSPMGGELFF. The J gene is TRBJ2-2, the V gene TRBV5-1, with no clear D. CDR1 and CDR2 (germline): SGHRS, YFSETQ. The germline V and J ends were trimmed by 4 bases and 7 bases, with 8 bases remaining between them. This CDR3 has 12 amino acids.